This T cell receptor (beta chain) is from a study of cytomegalovirus exposure and HLA in healthy donors. As for the study in general: In a later analysis, the roughly 110 validation repertoires were reported to have used the same platform as the roughly 610 first-cohort repertoires.

As to this clone: Its antigen is currently unknown. The junction does not match germline at one end; this may be a read error. In the same sample, other DNA sequences code for this CDR3.

Broader study findings: Many donors shared some public TCRs, even though most TCR sequences were rare. In vitro, a few CMV-associated chains proved specific for CMV antigens.

The data were produced by immunoSEQ multiplex PCR, yet TCRdb's version contains in-frame clones alone and is incomplete. The top ten hold approximately 5% of the sample, which has around 60,000 clones, roughly 94% seen once. The validation cohort, a group of 120 or so subjects, included the donors and was separate from the approximately 650-subject first cohort. Germline CDR1 is SGHKS and CDR2 is YYEKEE (reference sequence). This CDR3 spans 15 amino acids. The source of this sequence is a young woman in good health and CMV-seropositive. The chain carries TRBV5-5 and TRBJ2-7; a weak D match, TRBD2 (7 bases). Sequencing input: PBMCs. This chain's CDR3 is CASSLGAGEVHEQYF. The CDR3 DNA is TGTGCCAGTAGCTTGGGGGCGGGAGAGGTCCACGAGCAGTACTTC.